The source of this T cell receptor (beta chain) is a study of blood T cell repertoires in COVID-19. Study details: The United States, Italy and Spain were the sources of the acute and convalescent COVID-19 samples. Sources were T cells, B-cell-depleted T cells, or PBMCs; the material itself was cDNA or gDNA.

This CDR3 has 17 amino acids. Germline V gives CDR1 SGHNT, CDR2 YYREEE (reference sequence). Deletions cut 2 bases from V and 3 bases from J, with 20 bases between. In the original processing: Reference gene primers were amplified, and this amplification served to estimate nucleated cell counts. Method: immunoSEQ multiplex PCR; TCRdb's copy keeps in-frame clones and lacks some. The V and J calls and clone size come from that table; D and trimming were worked out from the DNA. The sample yields some 200,000 clones, around 86% seen once. This TCR derives from a man aged 70 or older with acute or convalescent COVID-19. The chain has TRBV5-4 and TRBJ1-1; D might be TRBD1 (6 bases). The sequencing input was peripheral blood. The CDR3 DNA reads TGTGCCAGCAGCTTCGGGGGGCGGTCTAGTGGGGACACTGAAGCTTTCTTT. Translation gives CASSFGGRSSGDTEAFF. The full variable domain, with the rest looked up from reference TRBV5-4 and TRBJ1-1, is ETGVTQSPTHLIKTRGQQVTLRCSSQSGHNTVSWYQQALGQGPQFIFQYYREEENGRGNFPPRFSGLQFPNYSSELNVNALELDDSALYLCASSFGGRSSGDTEAFFGQGTRLTVV.